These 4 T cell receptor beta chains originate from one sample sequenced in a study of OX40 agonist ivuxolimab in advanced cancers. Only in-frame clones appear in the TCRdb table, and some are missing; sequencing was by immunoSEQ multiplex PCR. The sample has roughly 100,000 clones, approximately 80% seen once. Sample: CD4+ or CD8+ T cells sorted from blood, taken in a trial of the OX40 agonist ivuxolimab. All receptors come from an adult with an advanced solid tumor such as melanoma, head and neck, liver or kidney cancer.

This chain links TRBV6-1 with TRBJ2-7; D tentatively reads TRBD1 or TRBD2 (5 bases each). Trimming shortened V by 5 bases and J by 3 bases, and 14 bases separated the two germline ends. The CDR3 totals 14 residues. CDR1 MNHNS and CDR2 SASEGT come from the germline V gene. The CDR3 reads CASSPRDGDYEQYF. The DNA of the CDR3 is TGTGCCAGCAGTCCTAGGGACGGGGACTACGAGCAGTACTTC.

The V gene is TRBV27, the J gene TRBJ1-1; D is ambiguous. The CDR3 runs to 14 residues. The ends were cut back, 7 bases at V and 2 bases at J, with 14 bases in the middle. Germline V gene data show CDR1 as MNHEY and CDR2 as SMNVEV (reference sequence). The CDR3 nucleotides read TGTGCCAGCACTTCTAGCCAGGCTAACACTGAAGCTTTCTTT. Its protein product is CASTSSQANTEAFF.

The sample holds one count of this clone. The CDR3 bases are TGTGCCAGCAGCTTAGGACAGACCCAGTACTTC. Protein product: CASSLGQTQYF. The chain employs TRBV7-9 and TRBJ2-5, with D unresolved. Germline V gene sequence: CDR1 SEHNR, CDR2 FQNEAQ (reference sequence). CDR3 length: 11 amino acids. The V gene lost 1 base and the J gene lost 6 bases, with 3 bases spanning the gap.

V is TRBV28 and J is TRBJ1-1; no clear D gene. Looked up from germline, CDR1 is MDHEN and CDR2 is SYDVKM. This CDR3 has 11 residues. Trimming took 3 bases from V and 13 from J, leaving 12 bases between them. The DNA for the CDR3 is TGTGCCAGCAGTTTTGGCCCGACGGATTTCTTT. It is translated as CASSFGPTDFF.